These 24 T cell receptor beta chains were all obtained from the same sample, sequenced in a study of shared clonotypes between healthy human individuals. Sequencing was performed with immunoSEQ multiplex PCR; in TCRdb, only in-frame clones are kept and a portion is missing. Among approximately 350,000 clones, just over 95% were seen once, and the ten largest hold about 0.32%. The specimen sequenced was memory CD8+ T cells sorted from blood. Subset given: CD45RO+ cells pooled with CCR7-negative TemRA cells. These receptor sequences come from a man in his thirties or forties in good health.

This chain links TRBV28 with TRBJ2-7, with TRBD2 matching over 14 bases. Per germline, CDR1 MDHEN and CDR2 SYDVKM. This CDR3 comprises 15 residues. V dropped 7 bases and J dropped 4; count of bases not matched to a gene: 6. The CDR3 DNA reads TGTGCCAGCACCTCCGGGACTAGCGGGAGATACGAGCAGTACTTC. This encodes CASTSGTSGRYEQYF.

This chain joins TRBV10-3 and TRBJ2-7; 8 bases align to TRBD1. The length of the CDR3 is 13 residues. Germline lookup yields CDR1 ENHRY and CDR2 SYGVKD. V lost 7 bases and J lost 5; bases outside the gene matches: 7. CDR3 protein: CAIKQGAWDEQYF. The CDR3 DNA reads TGTGCCATCAAGCAGGGGGCTTGGGACGAGCAGTACTTC.

CDR3 nucleotides: TGTGCCAGCAGCTTGGCCTGGGGCCCCAGCACAGATACGCAGTATTTT. Amino acids: CASSLAWGPSTDTQYF. V and J are TRBV5-5 and TRBJ2-3; perhaps TRBD1 as D (5 bases). Germline V gene data show CDR1 as SGHKS and CDR2 as YYEKEE (reference sequence). Trimming took 0 bases from V and 0 from J, leaving 11 bases between them. CDR3 length: 16 residues.

J is TRBJ2-3 and V is TRBV18; D not certain. Germline-derived CDR1 and CDR2 are KGHSH and LQKENI. The ends were cut back, 2 bases at V and 6 bases at J, with 6 bases in the middle. This CDR3 has 12 amino acids. DNA of the CDR3: TGTGCCAGCTCACCAATCGCCGATACGCAGTATTTT. Translating it yields CASSPIADTQYF.

The genes are TRBV10-3 and TRBJ2-3, with 11 positions matching TRBD2. Germline trimming cut 8 bases from V and 0 bases from J; bases unmatched to any gene: 1. CDR1 and CDR2 from the germline V gene are ENHRY and SYGVKD. This CDR3 comprises 14 residues. The CDR3 here is CAIGTSGSTDTQYF. CDR3 nucleotide sequence: TGTGCCATCGGGACTAGCGGTAGCACAGATACGCAGTATTTT.

The rearrangement joins TRBV4-1 to TRBJ2-4; TRBD1 matches 7 bases. CDR3 length: 13 amino acids. CDR1 MGHRA and CDR2 YSYEKL come from the germline V gene. V was pared by 8 bases and J by 4 bases, with 5 bases of the junction left unmatched. CDR3 residues: CASGAGGKNIQYF. Written as DNA, the CDR3 is TGCGCCAGCGGAGCAGGGGGAAAAAACATTCAGTACTTC.

This rearrangement joins TRBV28 to TRBJ1-2; 7 bases are a match to TRBD1. In germline, CDR1 is MDHEN, CDR2 SYDVKM. The CDR3 loop spans 15 amino acids. With 6 bases clipped from V and 1 base from J, the junction kept 8 bases outside the gene matches. The CDR3 here is CASSARTGLNYGYTF. CDR3 sequence (DNA): TGTGCCAGCAGCGCCAGGACAGGTCTTAACTATGGCTACACCTTC.

This clone was counted a single time. The CDR3 sequence is CASSQDKGYNQPQHF. The CDR3 nucleotides are TGTGCCAGCAGCCAAGATAAGGGTTACAATCAGCCCCAGCATTTT. The chain employs TRBV4-2 and TRBJ1-5; D gene unclear. Germline values: CDR1 LGHNA, CDR2 YNFKEQ. Trimming left V 0 bases short and J 3 bases short, with 9 bases between. There are 15 residues in the CDR3.

The CDR3 DNA sequence: TGTGCCAGCTGCCTCCATGGGGGGGATACGCAGTATTTT. It specifies CASCLHGGDTQYF. The chain joins TRBV11-2 to TRBJ2-3, with D maybe TRBD2 (6 bases). This CDR3 has 13 residues. Germline CDR1 is SGHAT and CDR2 is FQNNGV. V dropped 8 bases and J dropped 6 bases, with 15 bases sitting between them.

The chain couples TRBV5-1 to TRBJ1-3, with D perhaps TRBD1 (5 bases). The CDR3 runs to 14 residues. Deletions cut 3 bases from V and 8 bases from J, with 15 bases between. Germline V lookup: CDR1 SGHRS, CDR2 YFSETQ. For the CDR3, the DNA is TGCGCCAGCAGCTCCATTGCGGGGCTAGACACCATATATTTT. Its translation is CASSSIAGLDTIYF.

The chain joins TRBV19 to TRBJ1-5; weak D call: TRBD1 (6 bases). The CDR3 sequence is 15 residues long. The germline V gene has CDR1 LNHDA and CDR2 SQIVND (reference sequence). The V and J ends lost 3 bases and 2 bases respectively, with 11 bases between them. CDR3 amino acids: CASSIVTGGNQPQHF. CDR3 nucleotide sequence: TGTGCCAGTAGTATCGTGACAGGTGGCAATCAGCCCCAGCATTTT.

The V gene is TRBV5-1, the J gene TRBJ2-5; 10 bases agree with TRBD2. The germline V gene encodes CDR1 SGHRS and CDR2 YFSETQ. The CDR3 contains 16 residues. Germline trimming cut 4 bases from V and 5 bases from J; bases unmatched to any gene: 11. The CDR3 region has the DNA TGCGCCAGCAGCCCGCTTGGAGCGGGAGGGCCGGAGACCCAGTACTTC. Translated: CASSPLGAGGPETQYF.

Comment on this clone: One end of the junction fails to match germline, which may point to a read error. The chain couples TRBV7-9 to TRBJ2-4; D gene ambiguous. The CDR3 loop spans 11 amino acids. The V gene's germline CDR1 is SEHNR and CDR2 FQNEAQ (reference sequence). Here the CDR3 reads CASSLSGTLEF. The CDR3 DNA sequence: TGTGCCAGCAGCTTATCGGGCACGCTGGAATTC.

This sequence joins TRBV29-1 and TRBJ2-1; 7 bases align to TRBD1. The V segment lost 6 bases and the J segment 3 bases; nucleotides outside the gene matches: 8. Germline V CDR1 and CDR2: SQVTM, ANQGSEA. The CDR3 has 14 amino acids. The CDR3 spells CSVPHRDSYNEQFF. The CDR3 DNA reads as TGCAGCGTACCACATAGGGACAGCTACAATGAGCAGTTCTTC.

The V and J genes are TRBV5-1 and TRBJ2-3, with D tentatively TRBD1 (6 bases). The V end lost 0 bases, the J end lost 1 base, and 12 bases lay between the germline ends. This CDR3 has 16 residues. Germline V gene data show CDR1 as SGHRS and CDR2 as YFSETQ. The CDR3 here is CASSLVSRGRTDTQYF. The CDR3 DNA reads TGCGCCAGCAGCTTGGTAAGCAGGGGACGCACAGATACGCAGTATTTT. Drawing the rest from reference TRBV5-1 and TRBJ2-3, the complete variable domain is KAGVTQTPRYLIKTRGQQVTLSCSPISGHRSVSWYQQTPGQGLQFLFEYFSETQRNKGNFPGRFSGRQFSNSRSEMNVSTLELGDSALYLCASSLVSRGRTDTQYFGPGTRLTVL.

The genes are TRBV5-1 and TRBJ2-7; D may be TRBD2 (6 bases). V was clipped by 4 bases and J by 4 bases, with 9 bases between them. The germline V gene encodes CDR1 SGHRS and CDR2 YFSETQ. This CDR3 has 12 amino acids. Written as DNA, the CDR3 is TGCGCCAGCAGCCGGGAGCGTTACGAGCAGTACTTC. This gives the protein CASSRERYEQYF.

V gene TRBV5-6 combines with J gene TRBJ2-7; D unclear. Germline loops: CDR1 SGHDT, CDR2 YYEEEE. This CDR3 has 11 amino acids. The V and J ends lost 4 bases and 4 bases respectively, with 6 bases between them. The CDR3 loop reads CASSIYYEQYF. CDR3 sequence (DNA): TGTGCCAGCAGCATTTATTACGAGCAGTACTTC. Drawing the rest from reference TRBV5-6 and TRBJ2-7, the complete variable domain is DAGVTQSPTHLIKTRGQQVTLRCSPKSGHDTVSWYQQALGQGPQFIFQYYEEEERQRGNFPDRFSGHQFPNYSSELNVNALLLGDSALYLCASSIYYEQYFGPGTRLTVT.

This chain connects TRBV29-1 to TRBJ2-5, with 13 nucleotides matching TRBD2. The CDR3 length is 17 residues. The germline CDR1 and CDR2 sequences are SQVTM and ANQGSEA. The ends lost 8 bases at V and 5 bases at J; junction bases unmatched: 17. CDR3 nucleotide sequence: TGCAGCACATTACTAGCGGGAGGGCCGAGGGCTCGGGAGACCCAGTACTTC. This sequence encodes CSTLLAGGPRARETQYF.

This sequence joins TRBV4-2 and TRBJ2-7; 13 bases map to TRBD2. The CDR3 consists of 15 residues. Germline V lookup: CDR1 LGHNA, CDR2 YNFKEQ. Unmatched junction bases numbered 5, after V lost 0 bases and J lost 9 bases. In DNA form, the CDR3 reads TGTGCCAGCAGCCAAGATACCGGACTAGCGGGAGCGCAGTACTTC. Encoded protein: CASSQDTGLAGAQYF.

The chain carries TRBV27 and TRBJ2-2, with D maybe TRBD1 (5 bases). V was trimmed by 1 base and J by 4 bases, leaving 7 bases between them. The CDR3 consists of 14 residues. CDR1 MNHEY and CDR2 SMNVEV come from the germline V gene (reference sequence). The CDR3 DNA is TGTGCCAGCAGTTTATTCGACAGCACCGGGGAGCTGTTTTTT. This gives the protein CASSLFDSTGELFF.

The CDR3 DNA follows: TGTGCCAGCAGTGAGGAAGGGGGCTCCTACAATGAGCAGTTCTTC. Amino acid sequence: CASSEEGGSYNEQFF. The chain employs TRBV2 and TRBJ2-1; D is possibly TRBD1 (6 bases). CDR3 length: 15 residues. CDR1 and CDR2 from the germline V gene are SNHLY and FYNNEI. V gave up 3 bases and J gave up 0 bases, with 9 bases separating them.

The chain joins TRBV10-2 to TRBJ2-5; 10 bases line up with TRBD2. This CDR3 has 14 amino acids. The germline V gene encodes CDR1 WSHSY and CDR2 SAAADI. J gave up 6 bases and V 4 bases, and 5 bases lay outside the gene matches. CDR3 protein: CASSGAGGAKTQYF. The CDR3 nucleotides are TGCGCCAGCAGTGGAGCGGGAGGGGCGAAGACCCAGTACTTC.

V gene TRBV5-8 combines with J gene TRBJ2-3; the D is unclear. Germline V lookup: CDR1 SGHTS, CDR2 YDEGEE. The CDR3 runs 14 residues. V gave up 0 bases and J gave up 4 bases, with 9 bases separating them. The CDR3 DNA sequence: TGTGCCAGCAGCTTGGCGGCAGCCGCAGATACGCAGTATTTT. It translates to CASSLAAAADTQYF.

The V and J genes are TRBV28 and TRBJ2-7, with D perhaps TRBD2 (6 bases). The CDR3 length is 14 residues. Germline V gives CDR1 MDHEN, CDR2 SYDVKM. Trimming removed 3 bases from V and 11 bases from J, with 20 bases in between. The CDR3 here is CASSLGGGLFREYF. CDR3 in DNA: TGTGCCAGCAGTTTGGGGGGAGGCCTCTTTAGGGAGTACTTC.